This is a list of T cell receptor beta chains from one sample in a study of beta chain features in type 1 diabetes. TCRdb keeps only in-frame clones here, not all; method: immunoSEQ multiplex PCR. The sample has 300,000 or so clones; 7.5% to 9% are singletons. Sample: central memory CD4+ T cells from blood. The receptors derive from a woman in her late teens or twenties in good health. The CDR3 runs from the conserved cysteine through the conserved F or W. Clone sizes are given selectively: once, few, many, or a class where the clone is expanded.

V gene: TRBV5-4
clone size: few
CDR3 protein: CASSLAFGLTQETQYF

V gene: TRBV19
clone size: NA
CDR3 protein: CASRVSGVLAGDTQYF

V gene: TRBV7-6
clone size: NA
CDR3 protein: CASSLRREGPGTQYF

V gene: TRBV7-2
clone size: NA
CDR3 protein: CASSLGFGPSTDTQYF

V gene: TRBV5-1
clone size: NA
CDR3 protein: CASRGEGYEQYF

V gene: TRBV7-8
clone size: NA
CDR3 protein: CASSLSRRGEQYF

V gene: TRBV10-3
clone size: many
CDR3 protein: CAAAGQGEAFF

V gene: TRBV28
clone size: NA
CDR3 protein: CASSLGSGLGLYEQYF

V gene: TRBV9
clone size: many
CDR3 protein: CASSKEGNNEQFF

V gene: TRBV10-3
clone size: few
CDR3 protein: CAISVGPYEQYF

V gene: TRBV7-3
clone size: few
CDR3 protein: CASSLLHSSEQFF

V gene: TRBV6-6
clone size: few
CDR3 protein: CASSYSSLGNTIYF

V gene: TRBV6-5
clone size: few
CDR3 protein: CASALNYGYTF

V gene: TRBV5-4
clone size: NA
CDR3 protein: CASSSTVTGNTIYF

V gene: TRBV5-1
clone size: few
CDR3 protein: CASSFSDWEQFF

V gene: TRBV4-2
clone size: NA
CDR3 protein: CASSQDTIWGAKNIQYF

V gene: TRBV5-6
clone size: few
CDR3 protein: CASSGEGQSKKGQYF

V gene: TRBV28
clone size: many
CDR3 protein: CASSLGGYGYTF

V gene: TRBV5-4
clone size: few
CDR3 protein: CASGIYGQRNTEAFF

V gene: TRBV28
clone size: NA
CDR3 protein: CASSSAGTRDTEAFF

V gene: TRBV11-2
clone size: few
CDR3 protein: CASSFRGNYGYTF

V gene: TRBV7-9
clone size: NA
CDR3 protein: CASSSDSGGDTQYF

V gene: TRBV10-3
clone size: many
CDR3 protein: CAISEQETQYF

V gene: TRBV19
clone size: few
CDR3 protein: CASTDKQGWGYEQYF

V gene: TRBV10-3
clone size: few
CDR3 protein: CAIRTSGRAAIADEQFF

V gene: TRBV9
clone size: few
CDR3 protein: CASSGGASGIPFDEQFF

V gene: TRBV5-1
clone size: few
CDR3 protein: CASSSDRAAEQFF

V gene: TRBV5-1
clone size: NA
CDR3 protein: CASSLGGAEGEQYF

V gene: TRBV16
clone size: many
CDR3 protein: CASSQSPRAEKLFF

V gene: TRBV11-2
clone size: NA
CDR3 protein: CASSIAGARAEAFF

V gene: TRBV6-1
clone size: few
CDR3 protein: CASSEAGETYEQYF

V gene: TRBV7-2
clone size: NA
CDR3 protein: CASSPQGVYGYTF

V gene: TRBV9
clone size: many
CDR3 protein: CASSVDSGRGLWQPQHF

V gene: TRBV28
clone size: few
CDR3 protein: CASSVIRGYSYEQYF

V gene: TRBV19
clone size: NA
CDR3 protein: CASTLSRGISTDTQYF

V gene: TRBV28
clone size: NA
CDR3 protein: CASTGAESGRGYTQYF

V gene: TRBV4-3
clone size: many
CDR3 protein: CASSQVQQGGEKLFF

V gene: TRBV11-2
clone size: NA
CDR3 protein: CASSLEMGRQAFF

V gene: TRBV12-2
clone size: many
CDR3 protein: CASRLARPGRAHQETQYF

V gene: TRBV11-2
clone size: few
CDR3 protein: CASSLQTGLPEETQYF

V gene: TRBV9
clone size: few
CDR3 protein: CASSVGPKLAKNIQYF

V gene: TRBV7-8
clone size: NA
CDR3 protein: CASSSRTEETQYF

V gene: TRBV5-1
clone size: NA
CDR3 protein: CASSFGIRGAEGQRYGYTF

V gene: TRBV7-9
clone size: few
CDR3 protein: CASSGDRSSYEQYF

V gene: TRBV27
clone size: NA
CDR3 protein: CASSLEAPTTQAKNIQYF

V gene: TRBV5-4
clone size: few
CDR3 protein: CASSSGTSSYNEQFF

V gene: TRBV27
clone size: NA
CDR3 protein: CASSLKGRSGANVLTF

V gene: TRBV20-1
clone size: NA
CDR3 protein: CSVERRETQYF